These 7 T cell receptor beta chains were sequenced from one sample in a study of blood T cell repertoires in COVID-19. Assay: immunoSEQ multiplex PCR; the TCRdb copy retains only in-frame clones and omits some. This sample yields 150,000 to 200,000 clones, of which 85% are seen a single time; roughly 3% belongs to the top ten. The specimen sequenced was peripheral blood. Receptors originate from a human donor with acute or convalescent COVID-19. The donor label of this sample is uncertain.

CDR3 DNA: TGTGCCAGCAGTTACGGCTACAGGGGGGGAAATTTTTACGCTTTCTTT. It translates to CASSYGYRGGNFYAFF. This chain connects TRBV6-5 to TRBJ1-1; TRBD1 aligns across 8 bases. CDR3 length: 16 residues. Germline V lookup: CDR1 MNHEY, CDR2 SVGAGI. J lost 11 bases, V lost 2 bases, and 16 bases had no gene match.

Only a few counts were recorded for this clone. V gene TRBV5-4 combines with J gene TRBJ1-6, with D possibly being TRBD1 (5 bases). CDR1 SGHNT and CDR2 YYREEE come from the germline V gene (reference sequence). This CDR3 spans 16 amino acids. The V gene lost 4 bases and the J gene lost 7 bases, with 18 bases spanning the gap. CDR3 sequence (DNA): TGTGCCAGCAGCACAGAACCGGGACGGGGGAATTCACCCCTCCACTTT. Protein: CASSTEPGRGNSPLHF.

V usage is TRBV5-4 and J usage is TRBJ1-1, with D possibly matching TRBD1 (5 bases). The V gene lost 4 bases and the J gene lost 1 base, with 11 bases spanning the gap. The CDR3 is made up of 14 amino acids. From germline, CDR1 is SGHNT and CDR2 YYREEE (reference sequence). The CDR3 bases are TGTGCCAGCAGCGGCGGGGGGGAGAACACTGAAGCTTTCTTT. Its translation is CASSGGGENTEAFF.

This clone was counted once. The chain uses TRBV18 and TRBJ1-6, with D tentatively TRBD1 (5 bases). The CDR3 length is 18 residues. CDR1 KGHSH and CDR2 LQKENI come from the germline V gene. V was trimmed by 4 bases and J by 4 bases, leaving 20 bases between them. CDR3 DNA sequence: TGTGCCAGCTCACTCGCAGATATGGGGCCCATGTATAATTCACCCCTCCACTTT. Encoded protein: CASSLADMGPMYNSPLHF.

The rearrangement uses TRBV4-1 and TRBJ2-3, with 12 bases lining up with TRBD2. J gave up 9 bases and V 3 bases, and 4 bases lay outside the gene matches. CDR3 length equals 14 residues. The germline V gene encodes CDR1 MGHRA and CDR2 YSYEKL. The CDR3 nucleotides are TGCGCCAGCAGCCACCCGGGGACTAGCGGGACGCAGTATTTT. Translating gives CASSHPGTSGTQYF.

In regard to this clone: The sample carries other DNA sequences with the same CDR3. The chain links TRBV12-3 or TRBV12-4 to TRBJ1-1; D is unresolved. This CDR3 spans 13 amino acids. V gave up 5 bases and J gave up 0 bases, with 7 bases separating them. The CDR3 DNA reads TGTGCCAGCAGTCTCCAGTTGAACACTGAAGCTTTCTTT. Protein sequence: CASSLQLNTEAFF.

This clone has just a few counts. V and J are TRBV30 and TRBJ2-7; 11 bases line up with TRBD2. Looked up from germline, CDR1 is GTSNPN and CDR2 is SVGIG (reference sequence). The V segment lost 1 base and the J segment 3 bases; nucleotides outside the gene matches: 5. This CDR3 spans 15 amino acids. The CDR3 DNA reads TGTGCCTGGAGTGGTGGGACTAGCGGCTTCTACGAGCAGTACTTC. Its protein is CAWSGGTSGFYEQYF.